These T cell receptor beta chains were read from a single sample in a study of blood T cell repertoires in COVID-19. Only in-frame clones appear in the TCRdb table, and some are missing; sequencing was by immunoSEQ multiplex PCR. The repertoire holds about 180,000 clones, with under 85% as singletons. Sample: peripheral blood. The receptors here all came from an elderly man with COVID-19, enrolled during active disease. CDR3s include the opening cysteine and the closing phenylalanine or tryptophan. Each record gives: D gene, J gene, clone size, V gene, CDR3 protein, CDR3 DNA. A D gene is named only where the DNA matches it firmly. Some rows mark clone size as missing; the rest say once, few, many or name a class of expanded clone.

TRBD1 TRBJ1-2 NA TRBV5-6 CASSPGTGYYGYTF TGTGCCAGCAGCCCCGGGACAGGGTACTATGGCTACACCTTC
TRBD1 TRBJ1-2 NA TRBV10-3 CAIGTAAASRSYGYTF TGTGCCATCGGGACAGCCGCGGCGTCAAGGAGCTATGGCTACACCTTC
NA TRBJ1-5 once TRBV19 CASSMGPPKPQHF TGTGCCAGTAGTATGGGCCCCCCAAAGCCCCAGCATTTT
TRBD1 TRBJ2-7 NA TRBV10-3 CAITGTGLHEQYF TGTGCCATCACCGGGACAGGGCTCCACGAGCAGTACTTC
NA TRBJ1-1 NA TRBV5-1 CASSRGSTNTEAFF TGCGCCAGCAGCCGGGGGTCAACGAACACTGAAGCTTTCTTT
NA TRBJ1-2 NA TRBV7-2 CASSLTRVESYTF TGTGCCAGCAGCTTAACCCGGGTTGAGAGCTACACCTTC
NA TRBJ1-2 NA TRBV6-5 CASSWTEPGYTF TGTGCCAGCAGCTGGACAGAGCCTGGCTACACCTTC
TRBD1 TRBJ1-4 NA TRBV3-1/TRBV3-2 CASSQGFGTVKEKLFF TGTGCCAGCAGCCAAGGATTTGGGACAGTGAAGGAAAAACTGTTTTTT
TRBD1 TRBJ1-4 NA TRBV9 CASSVTGGGEKLFF TGTGCCAGCAGCGTGACAGGGGGCGGTGAAAAACTGTTTTTT
TRBD2 TRBJ2-5 NA TRBV5-1 CASSATGLAGVPQETQYF TGCGCCAGCAGCGCCACGGGACTAGCGGGGGTCCCACAAGAGACCCAGTACTTC
NA TRBJ2-3 NA TRBV5-8 CASTFGRGATDTQYF TGTGCCAGCACTTTCGGCAGGGGGGCCACAGATACGCAGTATTTT
TRBD1 TRBJ1-1 once TRBV15 CATNRGQGHTEAFF TGTGCCACCAACAGGGGACAGGGGCACACTGAAGCTTTCTTT
NA TRBJ1-5 NA TRBV19 CASSIWGLSNQPQHF TGTGCCAGTAGTATTTGGGGGCTTAGCAATCAGCCCCAGCATTTT
NA TRBJ1-4 NA TRBV5-1 CASSGYGRATNEKLFF TGCGCCAGCAGCGGATACGGGCGGGCAACTAATGAAAAACTGTTTTTT
TRBD1 TRBJ2-7 NA TRBV7-9 CASSFEGAIYEQYF TGTGCCAGCAGCTTTGAGGGGGCAATCTACGAGCAGTACTTC
TRBD1 TRBJ1-2 NA TRBV5-4 CASSHGQGLNYGYTF TGTGCCAGCAGCCATGGACAGGGGCTCAACTATGGCTACACCTTC
TRBD2 TRBJ2-1 NA TRBV28 CASRDTELAGGSYNEQFF TGTGCCAGCAGAGATACTGAATTAGCGGGGGGGTCTTACAATGAGCAGTTCTTC
TRBD1 TRBJ1-1 once TRBV2 CASRPTGEAFF TGTGCCAGCAGGCCGACAGGGGAGGCTTTCTTT
TRBD1 TRBJ1-2 once TRBV10-2 CASSLQGFDYGYTF TGCGCCAGCAGTTTACAGGGGTTTGACTATGGCTACACCTTC
TRBD1 TRBJ1-1 NA TRBV9 CASSDGQVEAFF TGTGCCAGCAGCGACGGACAGGTTGAAGCTTTCTTT
NA TRBJ1-3 NA TRBV5-1 CASSLTLTASGNTIYF TGCGCCAGCAGCTTGACTTTGACAGCCTCTGGAAACACCATATATTTT
NA TRBJ2-7 NA TRBV3-1/TRBV3-2 CASSQVVGSSYEQYF TGTGCCAGCAGCCAAGTAGTGGGGAGCTCCTACGAGCAGTACTTC
TRBD2 TRBJ2-3 NA TRBV5-4 CASSKDRGGPSDTQYF TGTGCCAGCAGCAAGGACCGGGGGGGCCCCTCAGATACGCAGTATTTT
NA TRBJ1-6 few TRBV10-3 CAISLGNSPLHF TGTGCCATCAGTCTAGGTAATTCACCCCTCCACTTT
TRBD1 TRBJ2-5 NA TRBV2 CAVGQIYQETQYF TGTGCCGTGGGACAGATATACCAAGAGACCCAGTACTTC
NA TRBJ1-6 NA TRBV5-6 CASSILGAVNSPLHF TGTGCCAGCAGCATCCTAGGGGCGGTTAATTCACCCCTCCACTTT
TRBD1 TRBJ1-2 NA TRBV28 CASSLSGQSYGYTF TGTGCCAGCAGTTTGTCGGGACAGAGCTATGGCTACACCTTC
TRBD1 TRBJ1-3 NA TRBV11-2 CASSSQGEGNTIYF TGTGCCAGCAGCTCACAGGGGGAGGGAAACACCATATATTTT
TRBD1 TRBJ1-2 NA TRBV12-3/TRBV12-4 CASSAAQGVGYTF TGTGCCAGCAGTGCCGCGCAGGGGGTTGGCTACACCTTC
NA TRBJ1-2 NA TRBV9 CASSATQGFNYGYTF TGTGCCAGCAGCGCGACACAGGGTTTCAACTATGGCTACACCTTC
TRBD1 TRBJ1-6 NA TRBV28 CASSPPPGAGGPNSPLHF TGTGCCAGCAGCCCACCTCCAGGGGCAGGGGGACCAAATTCACCCCTCCACTTT
TRBD2 TRBJ2-2 NA TRBV9 CASSGRTSWAGELFF TGTGCCAGCAGCGGGCGGACTAGTTGGGCCGGGGAGCTGTTTTTT
NA TRBJ2-6 few TRBV5-5 CASSLFPSSGANVLTF TGTGCCAGCAGCTTGTTTCCGAGCTCTGGGGCCAACGTCCTGACTTTC
TRBD1 TRBJ2-2 NA TRBV4-1 CASSQVGQGAPGELFF TGCGCCAGCAGCCAAGTGGGACAGGGGGCGCCCGGGGAGCTGTTTTTT
TRBD2 TRBJ2-1 NA TRBV15 CATSRTRLAGEQFF TGTGCCACCAGCAGGACTCGGTTAGCGGGGGAGCAGTTCTTC
TRBD2 TRBJ2-1 NA TRBV18 CASSPGGLAGSEQFF TGTGCCAGCTCGCCGGGTGGGCTAGCGGGATCTGAGCAGTTCTTC
NA TRBJ1-5 NA TRBV7-8 CASSLEILLVKWDIQVRPQHF TGTGCCAGCAGCTTAGAAATCCTTTTGGTCAAATGGGACATCCAGGTTCGGCCCCAGCATTTT
NA TRBJ2-7 NA TRBV19 CASSIDLSGEQYF TGTGCCAGTAGTATAGATCTATCCGGGGAGCAGTACTTC
NA TRBJ1-2 NA TRBV24-1 CATSDGDMTGYTF TGTGCCACCAGTGATGGGGACATGACTGGCTACACCTTC
TRBD2 TRBJ2-7 NA TRBV9 CASSVAAGGYEQYF TGTGCCAGCAGCGTAGCAGCGGGGGGTTACGAGCAGTACTTC
NA TRBJ1-1 NA TRBV5-1 CASSLGGGRTEAFF TGCGCCAGCAGCTTGGGCGGGGGGAGGACTGAAGCTTTCTTT
TRBD1 TRBJ1-5 NA TRBV7-2 CASSGQGFGNQPQHF TGTGCCAGCAGCGGACAGGGGTTCGGCAATCAGCCCCAGCATTTT